One sample yielded the 18 T cell receptor beta chains listed below, sequenced in a study of Graves' ophthalmopathy and Graves' hyperthyroidism. Transcripts of RNA were the source for amplifying TCR beta CDR3 regions. Amplification began with first-round RT-PCR using HTBI primers, then second-round multiplex PCR was performed. TCRdb reanalysed the multiplex PCR reads using MiXCR and keeps one entry per CDR3 protein. The table records under 350,000 distinct CDR3 sequences, roughly 16% of them present only once. The sequencing sample was made of peripheral blood. These receptors were collected from an adult man with Graves' ophthalmopathy.

As DNA, the CDR3 is TGTGCCAGCAGTACCAGGTCGGCGAGGGGGGTGACTGAAGCTTTCTTT. It specifies CASSTRSARGVTEAFF. V gene TRBV6-2 or TRBV6-3 combines with J gene TRBJ1-1; tentative D call: TRBD1 (6 bases). The germline CDR1 and CDR2 sequences are MNHEY and SVGEGT. V lost 5 bases and J 5 bases, leaving 21 bases between the germline ends. The CDR3 is 16 amino acids.

The gene calls are TRBV7-6 and TRBJ2-2; 7 bases line up with TRBD1. J was trimmed by 0 bases and V by 6 bases; bases with no gene match: 4. Germline lookup yields CDR1 SGHVS and CDR2 FNYEAQ. This CDR3 region has 15 residues. In DNA form, the CDR3 reads TGTGCCAGCAGGAAACAGGGGACGAACACCGGGGAGCTGTTTTTT. Protein sequence: CASRKQGTNTGELFF. Full variable domain (rest looked up from reference TRBV7-6 and TRBJ2-2): GAGVSQSPRYKVTKRGQDVALRCDPISGHVSLYWYRQALGQGPEFLTYFNYEAQQDKSGLPNDRFSAERPEGSISTLTIQRTEQRDSAMYRCASRKQGTNTGELFFGEGSRLTVL.

This clonotype was counted only a few times. Mismatch with germline at one junction end may stem from a read error. The chain joins TRBV18 to TRBJ2-7; D is possibly TRBD2 (6 bases). The CDR3 consists of 17 residues. Germline CDR1 reads KGHSH; CDR2 reads LQKENI. CDR3 sequence reads: CTSSPSPGTEGIYEQYF. Written as DNA, the CDR3 is TGTACCAGCTCACCAAGTCCTGGGACGGAGGGGATCTACGAGCAGTACTTC.

The CDR3 DNA sequence: TGTGCCAGCACTGCCGGGGCGGGGACTGAAGCTTTCTTT. This codes for CASTAGAGTEAFF. The V gene is TRBV12-3 or TRBV12-4, the J gene TRBJ1-1; tentatively, D is TRBD1 (5 bases). This CDR3 spans 13 amino acids. V was trimmed by 7 bases and J by 5 bases, leaving 14 bases between them.

The sample holds many counts of this clonotype. The V call is TRBV6-2 or TRBV6-3, the J call TRBJ1-5, with a possible D match to TRBD1 (5 bases). Germline V CDR1 and CDR2: MNHEY, SVGEGT. V shed 5 bases and J shed 5 bases, with 19 bases lying between them. This CDR3 contains 16 residues. The CDR3 coding sequence is TGTGCCAGCAGTCCCTCCCGGACCCGAGGGGATCAGCCCCAGCATTTT. Residues: CASSPSRTRGDQPQHF.

This clonotype was detected many times. The V gene is TRBV19, the J gene TRBJ2-2, with D possibly being TRBD1 (6 bases). CDR3 length equals 14 residues. The ends were cut back, 10 bases at V and 0 bases at J, with 12 bases in the middle. The V gene's germline CDR1 is LNHDA and CDR2 SQIVND (reference sequence). The CDR3 sequence is CATRDTSNTGELFF. The CDR3 DNA sequence: TGTGCCACTCGGGACACCTCGAACACCGGGGAGCTGTTTTTT.

This clonotype was found many times. The rearrangement joins TRBV11-2 to TRBJ2-2; no reliable D call. In germline, CDR1 is SGHAT, CDR2 FQNNGV. V was shortened by 4 bases and J by 5 bases, with 11 bases between the two germline ends. The CDR3 has 14 residues. The chain's CDR3 is CASSYNLQTGELFF. Written as DNA, the CDR3 is TGTGCCAGCAGCTACAACCTACAGACCGGGGAGCTGTTTTTT.

This clonotype was seen repeatedly, ten times or more. The chain combines TRBV2 with TRBJ2-5; D is unclear. Germline lookup yields CDR1 SNHLY and CDR2 FYNNEI. The CDR3 extends over 13 amino acids. Trimming took 3 bases from V and 4 from J, leaving 9 bases between them. CDR3 in DNA: TGTGCCAGCAGTGACTGGGCCCCAGAGACCCAGTACTTC. Its translation is CASSDWAPETQYF.

The chain carries TRBV12-3 or TRBV12-4 and TRBJ1-3; tentatively, D is TRBD1 (5 bases). V lost 4 bases to trimming and J lost 0 bases, with 13 bases between them. CDR3 size: 16 residues. In DNA, the CDR3 is TGTGCCAGCAGTTCCACAAGACAGCGCTCTGGAAACACCATATATTTT. Its protein product is CASSSTRQRSGNTIYF.

This clonotype was observed a handful of times. This may stem from a read error, because a much larger clone lies one nucleotide away. V usage is TRBV9 and J usage is TRBJ1-3, with D possibly matching TRBD1 (6 bases). This CDR3 comprises 18 residues. Germline V lookup: CDR1 SGDLS, CDR2 YYNGEE. CDR3 bases: TGTTCCAGCAGCGTAGGGGGGACGATTCAGAGGGCCGGAAACACCATATATTTT. Translated, it gives CSSSVGGTIQRAGNTIYF.

In this sample, this clonotype turned up many times. The genes are TRBV11-2 and TRBJ2-7; possibly TRBD1 for D (5 bases). Germline loops: CDR1 SGHAT, CDR2 FQNNGV. The CDR3 runs to 16 residues. Deletions cut 3 bases from V and 4 bases from J, with 19 bases between. The CDR3 coding sequence is TGTGCCAGCAGCTTGAATCTCGGACACCAGTCTTACGAGCAGTACTTC. This translates into CASSLNLGHQSYEQYF.

This clonotype has more than one count but fewer than ten. For the CDR3, the DNA is TGTGCCAGCAGTTACGAGGGGGCTGGTGGCTACACCTTC. As protein: CASSYEGAGGYTF. The gene calls are TRBV6-5 and TRBJ1-2; TRBD1 matches 7 bases. The CDR3 has 13 amino acids. Germline loops: CDR1 MNHEY, CDR2 SVGAGI. J lost 7 bases, V lost 2 bases, and 4 bases had no gene match.

This clonotype was observed at least ten times. J is TRBJ1-6 and V is TRBV9, with D unclear. V lost 6 bases and J 0 bases, leaving 7 bases between the germline ends. This CDR3 contains 14 residues. Germline V gene lookup returns CDR1 SGDLS and CDR2 YYNGEE. CDR3: CASTQSSYNSPLHF. The CDR3 DNA follows: TGTGCCAGCACTCAGAGCTCCTATAATTCACCCCTCCACTTT.

This clonotype has ten or more counts. The chain links TRBV30 to TRBJ2-3; D remains ambiguous. CDR1 is GTSNPN and CDR2 is SVGIG in the germline V gene (reference sequence). The germline V and J ends were trimmed by 1 base and 4 bases, with 6 bases remaining between them. The CDR3 has 12 residues. The CDR3 region is CAWSDGSDTQYF. CDR3 bases: TGTGCCTGGAGTGACGGCTCAGATACGCAGTATTTT.

This clonotype was picked up a small number of times. Just one base apart from a much larger clone, this may be a read error. The chain joins TRBV3-1 to TRBJ2-7; 7 nucleotides align to TRBD2. CDR1 is LGHDT, CDR2 YNNKEL, per germline (reference sequence). The CDR3 consists of 16 residues. For the CDR3, the DNA is TGTGCCAGCAGCCAAGTACTAGCGAAGCCGACCTACGGGCAGTACTTC. Protein sequence: CASSQVLAKPTYGQYF.

This clonotype was seen repeatedly, ten times or more. The CDR3 nucleotides read TGTGCCAGCAGTTTTCGCGGCGAGCAGTACTTC. It encodes CASSFRGEQYF. The chain employs TRBV12-3 or TRBV12-4 and TRBJ2-7; D gene ambiguous. V shed 3 bases and J shed 6 bases, with 6 bases lying between them. The CDR3 has 11 amino acids.

This clonotype showed up many times. V gene TRBV11-2 combines with J gene TRBJ2-5, with 15 bases aligning to TRBD2. Per germline, CDR1 SGHAT and CDR2 FQNNGV. With 5 bases clipped from V and 5 bases from J, the junction kept 9 bases outside the gene matches. The CDR3 consists of 17 residues. This CDR3 is CASSPGLAGGPWETQYF. CDR3 nucleotide sequence: TGTGCCAGCAGCCCAGGACTAGCGGGGGGGCCGTGGGAGACCCAGTACTTC.

The chain couples TRBV12-3 or TRBV12-4 to TRBJ1-1, with 8 bases matching TRBD1. V was pared by 3 bases and J by 6 bases, with 9 bases of the junction left unmatched. CDR3 length equals 15 residues. The CDR3 nucleotides read TGTGCCAGCAGTTTGTTCAGGGGGCTGGGGGCTGAAGCTTTCTTT. Amino acid sequence: CASSLFRGLGAEAFF.